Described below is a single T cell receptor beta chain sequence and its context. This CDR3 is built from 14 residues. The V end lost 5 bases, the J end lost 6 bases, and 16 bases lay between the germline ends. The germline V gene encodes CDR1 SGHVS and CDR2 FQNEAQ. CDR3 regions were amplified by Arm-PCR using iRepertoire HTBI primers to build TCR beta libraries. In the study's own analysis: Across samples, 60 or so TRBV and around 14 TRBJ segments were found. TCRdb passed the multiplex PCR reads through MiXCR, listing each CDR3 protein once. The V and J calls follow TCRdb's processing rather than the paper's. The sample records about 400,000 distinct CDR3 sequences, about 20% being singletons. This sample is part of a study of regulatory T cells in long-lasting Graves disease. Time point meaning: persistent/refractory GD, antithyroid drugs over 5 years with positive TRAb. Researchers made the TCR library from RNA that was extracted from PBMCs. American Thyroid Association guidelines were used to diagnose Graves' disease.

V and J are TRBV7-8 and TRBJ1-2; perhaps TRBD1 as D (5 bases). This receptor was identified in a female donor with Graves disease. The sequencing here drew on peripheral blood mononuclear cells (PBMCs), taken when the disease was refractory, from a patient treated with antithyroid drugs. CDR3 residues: CASSGDSGVDGYTF. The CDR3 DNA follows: TGTGCCAGCAGCGGGGACTCGGGGGTGGATGGCTACACCTTC. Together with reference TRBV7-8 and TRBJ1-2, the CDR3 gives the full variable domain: GAGVSQSPRYKVAKRGQDVALRCDPISGHVSLFWYQQALGQGPEFLTYFQNEAQLDKSGLPSDRFFAERPEGSVSTLKIQRTQQEDSAVYLCASSGDSGVDGYTFGSGTRLTVV.